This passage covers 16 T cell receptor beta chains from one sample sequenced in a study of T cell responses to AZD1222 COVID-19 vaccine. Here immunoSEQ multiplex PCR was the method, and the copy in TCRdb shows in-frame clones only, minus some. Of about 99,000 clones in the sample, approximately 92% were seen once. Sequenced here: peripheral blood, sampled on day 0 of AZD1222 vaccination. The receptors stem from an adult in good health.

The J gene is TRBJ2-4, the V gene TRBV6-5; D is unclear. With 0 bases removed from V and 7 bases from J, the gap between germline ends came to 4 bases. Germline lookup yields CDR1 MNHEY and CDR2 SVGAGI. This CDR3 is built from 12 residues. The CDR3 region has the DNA TGTGCCAGCAGTTACTCCGGGAACATTCAGTACTTC. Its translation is CASSYSGNIQYF.

In DNA, the CDR3 is TGCGCCAGCAGCCAAGATGGGGATTGGGGAAGACCCTACAATGAGCAGTTCTTC. This translates into CASSQDGDWGRPYNEQFF. This chain uses TRBV4-3 with TRBJ2-1; D is undetermined. Germline CDR1 and CDR2: LGHNA and YSLEER. The CDR3 loop spans 18 amino acids. V was clipped by 0 bases and J by 2 bases, with 17 bases between them.

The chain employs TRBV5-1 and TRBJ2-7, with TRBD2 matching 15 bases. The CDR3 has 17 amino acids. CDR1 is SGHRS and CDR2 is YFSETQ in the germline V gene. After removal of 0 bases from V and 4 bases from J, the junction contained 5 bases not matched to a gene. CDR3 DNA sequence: TGCGCCAGCAGCTTGGGGACTAGCGGGAGGGGGTCGTACGAGCAGTACTTC. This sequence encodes CASSLGTSGRGSYEQYF.

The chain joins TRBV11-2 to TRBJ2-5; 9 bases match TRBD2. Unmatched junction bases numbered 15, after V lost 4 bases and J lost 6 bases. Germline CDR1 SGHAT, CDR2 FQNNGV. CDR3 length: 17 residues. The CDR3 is CASSSVRFRASGKTQYF. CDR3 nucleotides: TGTGCCAGCAGCTCAGTACGCTTCCGGGCTAGCGGGAAGACCCAGTACTTC.

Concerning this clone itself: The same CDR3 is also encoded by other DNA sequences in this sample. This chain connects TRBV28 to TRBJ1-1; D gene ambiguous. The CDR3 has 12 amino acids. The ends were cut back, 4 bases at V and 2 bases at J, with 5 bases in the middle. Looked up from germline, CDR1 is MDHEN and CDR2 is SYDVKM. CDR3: CASSSTNTEAFF. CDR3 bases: TGTGCCAGCAGTTCGACTAACACTGAAGCTTTCTTT.

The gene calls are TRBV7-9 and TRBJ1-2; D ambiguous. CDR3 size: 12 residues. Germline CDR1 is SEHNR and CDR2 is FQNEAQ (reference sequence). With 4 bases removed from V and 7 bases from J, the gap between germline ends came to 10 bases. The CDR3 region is CASSSLSGGYTF. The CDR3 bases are TGTGCCAGCAGCTCCTTAAGCGGTGGCTACACCTTC.

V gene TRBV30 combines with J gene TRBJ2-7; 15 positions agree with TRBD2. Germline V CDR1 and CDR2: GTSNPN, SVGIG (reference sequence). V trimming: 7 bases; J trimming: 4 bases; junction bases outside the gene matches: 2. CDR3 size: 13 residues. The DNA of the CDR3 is TGTGCCTCAGGGACTAGCGGGAGGTACGAGCAGTACTTC. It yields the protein CASGTSGRYEQYF. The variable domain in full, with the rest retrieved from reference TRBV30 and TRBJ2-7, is SQTIHQWPATLVQPVGSPLSLECTVEGTSNPNLYWYRQAAGRGLQLLFYSVGIGQISSEVPQNLSASRPQDRQFILSSKKLLLSDSGFYLCASGTSGRYEQYFGPGTRLTVT.

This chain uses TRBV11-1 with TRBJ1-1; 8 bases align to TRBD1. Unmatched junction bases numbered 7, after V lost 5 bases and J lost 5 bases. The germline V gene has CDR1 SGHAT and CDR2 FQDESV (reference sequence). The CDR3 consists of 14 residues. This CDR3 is CASSQGAGRTEAFF. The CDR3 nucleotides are TGTGCCAGCAGCCAGGGGGCGGGGAGGACTGAAGCTTTCTTT.

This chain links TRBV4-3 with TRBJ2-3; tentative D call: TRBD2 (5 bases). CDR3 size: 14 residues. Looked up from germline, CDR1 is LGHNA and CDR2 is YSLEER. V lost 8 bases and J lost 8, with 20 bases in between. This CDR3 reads CASGGNGPLATQYF. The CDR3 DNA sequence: TGCGCCAGCGGAGGCAACGGACCTCTCGCTACGCAGTATTTT.

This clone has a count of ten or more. CDR3 coding DNA: TGTGCCAGCAGTACCGGGACAGAGAACACTGAAGCTTTCTTT. Protein sequence: CASSTGTENTEAFF. The chain combines TRBV6-4 with TRBJ1-1; the match to TRBD1 covers 7 bases. V dropped 5 bases and J dropped 1; count of bases not matched to a gene: 4. CDR3 length equals 14 residues. Germline CDR1 and CDR2: MRHNA and SNTAGT.

In nucleotides, the CDR3 is TGTGCCAGCTCACCGCAGGGCTTGGTAGATACGCAGTATTTT. Residues: CASSPQGLVDTQYF. This chain uses TRBV18 with TRBJ2-3, with D perhaps matching TRBD1 (5 bases). CDR1 and CDR2 (germline): KGHSH, LQKENI. The V end lost 3 bases, the J end lost 5 bases, and 12 bases lay between the germline ends. The CDR3 length is 14 residues.

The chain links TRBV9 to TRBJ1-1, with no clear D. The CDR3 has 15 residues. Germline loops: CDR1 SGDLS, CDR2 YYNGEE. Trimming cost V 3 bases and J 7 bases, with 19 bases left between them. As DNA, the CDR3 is TGTGCCAGCAGCGACACGTATGGTGGTGGTAATGAAGCTTTCTTT. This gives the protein CASSDTYGGGNEAFF. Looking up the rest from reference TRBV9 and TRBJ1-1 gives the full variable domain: DSGVTQTPKHLITATGQRVTLRCSPRSGDLSVYWYQQSLDQGLQFLIQYYNGEERAKGNILERFSAQQFPDLHSELNLSSLELGDSALYFCASSDTYGGGNEAFFGQGTRLTVV.

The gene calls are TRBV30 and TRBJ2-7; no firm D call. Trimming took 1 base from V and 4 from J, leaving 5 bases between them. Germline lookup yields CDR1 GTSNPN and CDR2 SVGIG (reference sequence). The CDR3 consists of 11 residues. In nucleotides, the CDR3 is TGTGCCTGGAGTGAGCTATACGAGCAGTACTTC. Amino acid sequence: CAWSELYEQYF.

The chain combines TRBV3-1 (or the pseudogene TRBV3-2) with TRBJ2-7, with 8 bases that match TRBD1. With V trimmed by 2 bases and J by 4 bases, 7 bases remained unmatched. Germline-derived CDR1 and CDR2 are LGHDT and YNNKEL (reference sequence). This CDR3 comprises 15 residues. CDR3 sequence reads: CASSQRQGAFYEQYF. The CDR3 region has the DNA TGTGCCAGCAGCCAACGCCAGGGGGCGTTTTACGAGCAGTACTTC.

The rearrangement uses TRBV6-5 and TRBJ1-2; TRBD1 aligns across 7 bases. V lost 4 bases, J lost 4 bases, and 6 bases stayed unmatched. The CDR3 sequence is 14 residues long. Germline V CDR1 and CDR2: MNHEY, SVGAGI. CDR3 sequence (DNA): TGTGCCAGCAGTTCCGGGGGACAGCTCTATGGCTACACCTTC. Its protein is CASSSGGQLYGYTF.

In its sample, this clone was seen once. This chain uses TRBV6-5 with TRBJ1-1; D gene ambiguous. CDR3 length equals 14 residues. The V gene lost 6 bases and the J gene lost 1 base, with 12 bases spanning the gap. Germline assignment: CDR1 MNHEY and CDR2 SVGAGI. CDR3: CASRGYSTNTEAFF. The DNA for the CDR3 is TGTGCCAGCAGAGGTTATAGTACGAACACTGAAGCTTTCTTT.